This T cell receptor beta chain was retrieved from a study of shared clonotypes between healthy human individuals. TCRdb keeps only in-frame clones here, not all; method: immunoSEQ multiplex PCR. The repertoire has nearly 1 million clones, over 60% of them found once; the top ten carry around 1.5%. The CDR3 consists of 16 residues. Germline V gene lookup returns CDR1 SGHRS and CDR2 YFSETQ. V was trimmed by 4 bases and J by 0 bases, leaving 17 bases between them. This TCR was sampled from a man in his late teens or twenties in good health. The specimen sequenced was memory CD4+ T cells sorted from blood. Subset here: CD45RA-negative fraction. The chain recombines TRBV5-1 with TRBJ2-7, with a tentative D call TRBD1 (6 bases). The CDR3 bases are TGCGCCAGCAGCCCGCGTGGTACGACAGGCTCCTACGAGCAGTACTTC. This encodes CASSPRGTTGSYEQYF.